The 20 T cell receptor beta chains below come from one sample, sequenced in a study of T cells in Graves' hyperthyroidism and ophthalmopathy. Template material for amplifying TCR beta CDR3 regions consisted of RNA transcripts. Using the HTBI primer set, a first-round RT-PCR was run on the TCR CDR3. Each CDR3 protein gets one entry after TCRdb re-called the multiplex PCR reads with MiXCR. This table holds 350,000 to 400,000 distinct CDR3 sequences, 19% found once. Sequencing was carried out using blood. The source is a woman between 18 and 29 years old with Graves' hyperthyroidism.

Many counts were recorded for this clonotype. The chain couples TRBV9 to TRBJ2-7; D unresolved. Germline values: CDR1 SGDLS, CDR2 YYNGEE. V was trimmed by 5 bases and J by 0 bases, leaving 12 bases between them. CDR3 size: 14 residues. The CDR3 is CASSNTHLSYEQYF. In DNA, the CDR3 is TGTGCCAGCAGTAACACCCACCTCTCCTACGAGCAGTACTTC.

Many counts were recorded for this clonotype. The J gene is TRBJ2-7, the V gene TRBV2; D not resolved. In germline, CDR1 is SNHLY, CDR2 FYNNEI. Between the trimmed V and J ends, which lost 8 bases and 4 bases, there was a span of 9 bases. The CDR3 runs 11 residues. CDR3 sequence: CASASWYEQYF. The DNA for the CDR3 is TGTGCCAGCGCATCATGGTACGAGCAGTACTTC.

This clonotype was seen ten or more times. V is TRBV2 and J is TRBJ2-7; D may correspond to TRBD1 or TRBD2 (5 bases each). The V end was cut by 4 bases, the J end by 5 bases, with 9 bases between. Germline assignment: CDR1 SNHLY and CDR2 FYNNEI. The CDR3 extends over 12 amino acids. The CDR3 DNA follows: TGTGCCAGCAGTGGGGACGTGGACGAGCAGTACTTC. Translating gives CASSGDVDEQYF.

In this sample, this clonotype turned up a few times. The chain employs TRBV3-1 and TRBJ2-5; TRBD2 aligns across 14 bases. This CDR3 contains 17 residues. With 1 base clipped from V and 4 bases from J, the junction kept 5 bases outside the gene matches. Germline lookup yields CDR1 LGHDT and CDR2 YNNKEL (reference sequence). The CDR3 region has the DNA TGTGCCAGCAGCCAAGGACTAGCGGGGGGGCAGAGAGAGACCCAGTACTTC. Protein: CASSQGLAGGQRETQYF.

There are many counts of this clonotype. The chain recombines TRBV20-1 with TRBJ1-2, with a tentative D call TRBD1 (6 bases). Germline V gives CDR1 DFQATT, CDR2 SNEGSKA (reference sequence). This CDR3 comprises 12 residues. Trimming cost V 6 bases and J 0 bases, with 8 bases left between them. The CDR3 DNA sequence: TGCAGTGCCGAGGGGGCTAACTATGGCTACACCTTC. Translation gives CSAEGANYGYTF.

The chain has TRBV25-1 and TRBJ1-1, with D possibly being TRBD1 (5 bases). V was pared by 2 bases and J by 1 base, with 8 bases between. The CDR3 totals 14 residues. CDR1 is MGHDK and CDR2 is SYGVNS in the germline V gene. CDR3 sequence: CASSEPGRNTEAFF. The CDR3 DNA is TGTGCCAGCAGTGAACCAGGGAGGAACACTGAAGCTTTCTTT.

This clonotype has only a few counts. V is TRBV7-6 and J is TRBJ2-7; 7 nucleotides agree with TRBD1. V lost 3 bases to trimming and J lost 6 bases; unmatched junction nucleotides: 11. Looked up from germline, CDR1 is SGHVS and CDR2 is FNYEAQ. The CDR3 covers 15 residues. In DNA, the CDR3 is TGTGCCAGCAGCTTCTCATCGGGACAGTTTGGCGAGCAGTACTTC. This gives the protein CASSFSSGQFGEQYF.

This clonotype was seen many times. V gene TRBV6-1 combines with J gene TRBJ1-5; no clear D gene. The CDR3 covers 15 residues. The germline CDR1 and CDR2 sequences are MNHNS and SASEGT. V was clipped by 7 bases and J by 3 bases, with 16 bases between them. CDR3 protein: CASNMREYSNQPQHF. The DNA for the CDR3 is TGTGCCAGCAATATGAGGGAATATTCCAATCAGCCCCAGCATTTT.

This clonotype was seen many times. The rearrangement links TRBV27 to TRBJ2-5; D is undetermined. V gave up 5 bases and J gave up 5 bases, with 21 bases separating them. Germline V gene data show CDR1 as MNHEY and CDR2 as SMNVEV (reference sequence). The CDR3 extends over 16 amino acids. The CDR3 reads CASSPYDGRGSETQYF. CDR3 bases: TGTGCCAGCAGTCCCTATGATGGTCGAGGCTCCGAGACCCAGTACTTC.

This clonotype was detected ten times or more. CDR3 loop: CSVAGQGASYEQYF. The CDR3 DNA sequence: TGCAGCGTTGCGGGACAGGGGGCATCCTACGAGCAGTACTTC. V is TRBV29-1 and J is TRBJ2-7; 12 nucleotides align to TRBD1. This CDR3 comprises 14 residues. Germline-derived CDR1 and CDR2 are SQVTM and ANQGSEA. J was trimmed by 1 base and V by 4 bases; bases with no gene match: 2.

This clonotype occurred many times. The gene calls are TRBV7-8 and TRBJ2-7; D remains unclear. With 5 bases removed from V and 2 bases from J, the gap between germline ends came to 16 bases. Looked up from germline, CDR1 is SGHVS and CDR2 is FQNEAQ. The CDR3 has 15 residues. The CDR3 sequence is CASSLDSIGTYEQYF. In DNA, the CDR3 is TGTGCCAGCAGCCTTGATTCAATCGGCACCTACGAGCAGTACTTC.

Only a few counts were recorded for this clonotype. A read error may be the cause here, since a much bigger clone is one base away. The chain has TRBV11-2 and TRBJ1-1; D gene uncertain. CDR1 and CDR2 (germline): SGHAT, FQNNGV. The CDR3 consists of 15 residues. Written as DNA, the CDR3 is TGTGCCAGCAGCTTAGGATCTGTTAGAGGCACTGAAGCTTGCTTT. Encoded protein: CASSLGSVRGTEACF.

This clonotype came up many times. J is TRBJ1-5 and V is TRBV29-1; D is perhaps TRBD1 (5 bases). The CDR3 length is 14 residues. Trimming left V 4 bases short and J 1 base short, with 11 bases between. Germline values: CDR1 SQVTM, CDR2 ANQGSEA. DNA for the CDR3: TGCAGCGTTGCGCAGGGCGTCAGCAATCAGCCCCAGCATTTT. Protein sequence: CSVAQGVSNQPQHF. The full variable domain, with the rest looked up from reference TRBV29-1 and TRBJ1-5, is SAVISQKPSRDICQRGTSLTIQCQVDSQVTMMFWYRQQPGQSLTLIATANQGSEATYESGFVIDKFPISRPNLTFSTLTVSNMSPEDSSIYLCSVAQGVSNQPQHFGDGTRLSIL.

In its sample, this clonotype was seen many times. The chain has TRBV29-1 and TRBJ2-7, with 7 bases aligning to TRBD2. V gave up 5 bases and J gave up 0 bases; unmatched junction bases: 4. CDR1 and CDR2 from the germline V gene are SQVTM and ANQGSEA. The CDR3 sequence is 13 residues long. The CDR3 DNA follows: TGCAGCGTTAGGCGGGAGAGCTCCTACGAGCAGTACTTC. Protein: CSVRRESSYEQYF.

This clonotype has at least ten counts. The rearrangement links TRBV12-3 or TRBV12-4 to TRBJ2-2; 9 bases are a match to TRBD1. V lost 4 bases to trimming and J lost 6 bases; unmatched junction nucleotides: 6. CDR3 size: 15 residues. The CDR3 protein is CASSSGTGRSGELFF. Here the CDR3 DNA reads TGTGCCAGCAGTTCCGGGACAGGGAGGTCCGGGGAGCTGTTTTTT.

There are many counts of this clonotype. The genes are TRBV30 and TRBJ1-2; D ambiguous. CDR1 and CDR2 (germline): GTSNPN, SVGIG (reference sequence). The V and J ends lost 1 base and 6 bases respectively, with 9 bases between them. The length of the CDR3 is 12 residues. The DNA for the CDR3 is TGTGCCTGGAGTGCGGGAGTCGATGGCTACACCTTC. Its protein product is CAWSAGVDGYTF.

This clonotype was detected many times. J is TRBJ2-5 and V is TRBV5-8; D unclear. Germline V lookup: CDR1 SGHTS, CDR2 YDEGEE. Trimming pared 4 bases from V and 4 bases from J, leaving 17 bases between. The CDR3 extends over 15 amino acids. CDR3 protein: CASSPPGWVGETQYF. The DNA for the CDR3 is TGTGCCAGCAGCCCCCCGGGCTGGGTTGGAGAGACCCAGTACTTC.

In DNA, the CDR3 is TGTGCCAGCAGTTTGAGTAGCGGGAGGGTGGAGACCCAGTACTTC. This codes for CASSLSSGRVETQYF. The chain uses TRBV12-3 or TRBV12-4 and TRBJ2-5; TRBD2 aligns across 11 bases. V was clipped by 3 bases and J by 5 bases; unmatched bases: 5. This CDR3 region has 15 residues.

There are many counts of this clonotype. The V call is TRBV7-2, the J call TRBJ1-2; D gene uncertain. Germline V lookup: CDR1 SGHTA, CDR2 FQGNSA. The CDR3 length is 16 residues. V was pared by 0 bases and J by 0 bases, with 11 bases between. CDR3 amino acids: CASSLARTDTNYGYTF. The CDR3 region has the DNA TGTGCCAGCAGCTTAGCGAGGACTGATACTAACTATGGCTACACCTTC.

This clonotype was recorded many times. The CDR3 nucleotides read TGTGCCAGCAGTTTGGCAGGACTAGCTTGGGAGCAGTACTTC. It translates to CASSLAGLAWEQYF. This sequence joins TRBV27 and TRBJ2-7; 8 nucleotides align to TRBD2. In germline, CDR1 is MNHEY, CDR2 SMNVEV (reference sequence). CDR3 length equals 14 residues. V dropped 3 bases and J dropped 7; count of bases not matched to a gene: 8.